A single sample gave rise to the 30 T cell receptor beta chains below, sequenced in a study of cytomegalovirus exposure and HLA in healthy donors. The PCR was carried out with 60 Vbeta primers and 13 Jbeta primers. Here immunoSEQ multiplex PCR was the method, and the copy in TCRdb shows in-frame clones only, minus some. The table lists around 53,000 clones, with 6% to 7% in the top ten. The sequencing input was PBMCs. All receptors come from a male donor in good health and CMV-seropositive.

The chain recombines TRBV5-1 with TRBJ2-1, with a possible D match to TRBD1 (6 bases). V was cut by 2 bases and J by 5 bases, with 11 bases left in between. The CDR3 runs to 14 residues. CDR1 and CDR2 (germline): SGHRS, YFSETQ. CDR3 protein: CASSFQGTDNEQFF. Here the CDR3 DNA reads TGCGCCAGCAGCTTCCAGGGGACGGACAATGAGCAGTTCTTC. The full variable domain, its missing parts supplied by reference TRBV5-1 and TRBJ2-1, is KAGVTQTPRYLIKTRGQQVTLSCSPISGHRSVSWYQQTPGQGLQFLFEYFSETQRNKGNFPGRFSGRQFSNSRSEMNVSTLELGDSALYLCASSFQGTDNEQFFGPGTRLTVL.

This chain joins TRBV19 and TRBJ2-2; a weak D match, TRBD1 (6 bases). CDR1 LNHDA and CDR2 SQIVND come from the germline V gene (reference sequence). V was clipped by 8 bases and J by 3 bases, with 25 bases between them. The CDR3 runs to 18 residues. CDR3 sequence reads: CASLGSGHSEEYTGELFF. CDR3 nucleotide sequence: TGTGCCAGTCTAGGTTCGGGACACTCTGAGGAATACACCGGGGAGCTGTTTTTT.

This rearrangement joins TRBV11-1 to TRBJ2-5; 13 bases are shared with TRBD2. The J call is uncertain, as TRBJ2-7 better fits the DNA end. This CDR3 region has 17 residues. Germline V gene lookup returns CDR1 SGHAT and CDR2 FQDESV (reference sequence). CDR3 protein: CASSRRTSGGASYEQYF. DNA of the CDR3: TGTGCCAGCAGCCGTCGCACTAGCGGGGGGGCTTCCTACGAGCAGTACTTC.

This chain links TRBV11-2 with TRBJ2-2; 7 bases agree with TRBD1. The trim removed 4 bases at V and 6 bases at J, leaving 8 bases unmatched. Per germline, CDR1 SGHAT and CDR2 FQNNGV. The CDR3 is 15 amino acids. This chain's CDR3 is CASSSPAQGAGELFF. The CDR3 DNA reads as TGTGCCAGCAGCTCCCCCGCTCAGGGGGCCGGGGAGCTGTTTTTT.

V is TRBV6-1 and J is TRBJ1-3; no clear D gene. Trimming cost V 0 bases and J 4 bases, with 13 bases left between them. CDR1 is MNHNS, CDR2 SASEGT, per germline. The CDR3 contains 16 residues. CDR3 bases: TGTGCCAGCAGTGAAGCATCCGGGATCGACGGAAACACCATATATTTT. Translating gives CASSEASGIDGNTIYF.

The rearrangement uses TRBV9 and TRBJ2-7, with 8 nucleotides matching TRBD2. Germline V lookup: CDR1 SGDLS, CDR2 YYNGEE. V was pared by 0 bases and J by 5 bases, with 1 base of the junction left unmatched. The CDR3 has 13 residues. The CDR3 sequence: CASSVGAGDEQYF. The CDR3 region has the DNA TGTGCCAGCAGCGTAGGAGCGGGGGACGAGCAGTACTTC.

The chain couples TRBV15 to TRBJ1-1; 8 bases line up with TRBD1. Germline trimming cut 5 bases from V and 4 bases from J; bases unmatched to any gene: 6. This CDR3 region has 14 residues. CDR1 is LNHNV, CDR2 YYDKDF, per germline (reference sequence). The CDR3, as DNA: TGTGCCACCAGCCCTACAGGGGGAGTCACTGAAGCTTTCTTT. This encodes CATSPTGGVTEAFF.

The chain links TRBV11-2 to TRBJ2-7; TRBD2 agrees at 8 bases. Germline-derived CDR1 and CDR2 are SGHAT and FQNNGV. The CDR3 is 15 amino acids. Trimming cost V 2 bases and J 3 bases; bases outside gene matches: 6. CDR3 DNA sequence: TGTGCCAGCAGCTTAACGGGGGGGGATCGCTACGAGCAGTACTTC. It yields the protein CASSLTGGDRYEQYF.

This CDR3 is CASSFRSGGTGVLAQYF. CDR3 bases: TGTGCCAGCAGCTTTAGGAGTGGCGGGACAGGGGTATTAGCGCAGTACTTC. This sequence joins TRBV5-4 and TRBJ2-7; 10 bases match TRBD1. CDR3 size: 17 residues. The germline V gene encodes CDR1 SGHNT and CDR2 YYREEE (reference sequence). V lost 2 bases to trimming and J lost 9 bases; unmatched junction nucleotides: 17.

The genes are TRBV25-1 and TRBJ2-7; 9 nucleotides line up with TRBD1. The germline CDR1 and CDR2 sequences are MGHDK and SYGVNS. The CDR3 is 15 amino acids. J gave up 6 bases and V 4 bases, and 10 bases lay outside the gene matches. CDR3: CASSGTQGALPEQYF. The CDR3 DNA follows: TGTGCCAGCAGTGGTACACAGGGGGCGCTTCCCGAGCAGTACTTC.

This rearrangement joins TRBV25-1 to TRBJ1-1; D is perhaps TRBD1 (6 bases). There are 14 residues in the CDR3. Germline V gene data show CDR1 as MGHDK and CDR2 as SYGVNS. The V and J ends lost 5 bases and 2 bases respectively, with 12 bases between them. As DNA, the CDR3 is TGTGCCAGCAGTCCGGGACAACAAAACACTGAAGCTTTCTTT. This translates into CASSPGQQNTEAFF.

V is TRBV6-5 and J is TRBJ2-7, with TRBD1 matching 7 bases. This CDR3 has 12 residues. Germline-derived CDR1 and CDR2 are MNHEY and SVGAGI. V dropped 9 bases and J dropped 3; count of bases not matched to a gene: 5. Here the CDR3 DNA reads TGTGCCAGTCGGGACAGCAGCTACGAGCAGTACTTC. It encodes CASRDSSYEQYF.

The chain employs TRBV10-3 and TRBJ2-1; 8 bases align to TRBD2. Germline-derived CDR1 and CDR2 are ENHRY and SYGVKD. The CDR3 loop spans 16 amino acids. Trimming took 4 bases from V and 10 from J; bases not matched to a gene: 15. The CDR3 nucleotides read TGTGCCATCAGTGGCTTTACCCCGGGCATAGCGGGGGAGCAGTTCTTC. The encoded protein is CAISGFTPGIAGEQFF.

This rearrangement joins TRBV4-1 to TRBJ1-4; 8 bases map to TRBD1. The CDR3 consists of 14 residues. V dropped 3 bases and J dropped 8; count of bases not matched to a gene: 5. Germline V gives CDR1 MGHRA, CDR2 YSYEKL. The CDR3 DNA follows: TGCGCCAGCAGCCAGGCAGGGGGCTTGGAAAAACTGTTTTTT. It specifies CASSQAGGLEKLFF.

The chain is built from TRBV9 and TRBJ2-7, with 10 bases lining up with TRBD2. The CDR3 is made up of 14 amino acids. Trimming removed 3 bases from V and 4 bases from J; junction bases left unmatched: 4. Per the germline V gene, CDR1 is SGDLS and CDR2 is YYNGEE. CDR3 sequence: CASSAEAGGYEQYF. DNA of the CDR3: TGTGCCAGCAGCGCCGAAGCGGGGGGGTACGAGCAGTACTTC.

The gene calls are TRBV7-7 and TRBJ2-2; 16 positions match TRBD2. V trimming: 5 bases; J trimming: 7 bases; junction bases outside the gene matches: 10. The CDR3 spans 18 residues. Germline CDR1 reads SSHAT; CDR2 reads FNYEAQ (reference sequence). CDR3 residues: CASSPGTSGGVVLGELFF. Here the CDR3 DNA reads TGTGCCAGCAGCCCCGGGACTAGCGGGGGGGTGGTACTCGGGGAGCTGTTTTTT.

The chain employs TRBV6-5 and TRBJ2-7; 8 positions agree with TRBD1. Trimming cost V 6 bases and J 5 bases; bases outside gene matches: 12. Germline V gene data show CDR1 as MNHEY and CDR2 as SVGAGI. The CDR3 loop spans 15 amino acids. CDR3 DNA sequence: TGTGCCAGCAGCCACCCCTCGACAGGGGTGGACGAGCAGTACTTC. Protein: CASSHPSTGVDEQYF.

The V call is TRBV5-6, the J call TRBJ1-6; a weak D match, TRBD1 (6 bases). V shed 1 base and J shed 5 bases, with 13 bases lying between them. This CDR3 contains 16 residues. The germline V gene has CDR1 SGHDT and CDR2 YYEEEE. The CDR3 coding sequence is TGTGCCAGCAGCTTGAGGGGGGGAGGGGATAATTCACCCCTCCACTTT. Residues: CASSLRGGGDNSPLHF. Supplemented by reference TRBV5-6 and TRBJ1-6, the full variable domain reads DAGVTQSPTHLIKTRGQQVTLRCSPKSGHDTVSWYQQALGQGPQFIFQYYEEEERQRGNFPDRFSGHQFPNYSSELNVNALLLGDSALYLCASSLRGGGDNSPLHFGNGTRLTVT.

The chain is built from TRBV9 and TRBJ1-2, with TRBD1 matching over 7 bases. CDR1 is SGDLS, CDR2 YYNGEE, per germline. V gave up 4 bases and J gave up 0 bases; unmatched junction bases: 6. This CDR3 is built from 15 residues. The DNA of the CDR3 is TGTGCCAGCAGCCCCGGGGACAGCCCTAACTATGGCTACACCTTC. Translated: CASSPGDSPNYGYTF.

The gene calls are TRBV15 and TRBJ1-1; 7 bases are a match to TRBD1. The CDR3 is 14 amino acids. Germline trimming cut 5 bases from V and 1 base from J; bases unmatched to any gene: 4. From germline, CDR1 is LNHNV and CDR2 YYDKDF (reference sequence). The CDR3 region is CATSLGTENTEAFF. The CDR3 nucleotides are TGTGCCACCAGCTTGGGGACAGAGAACACTGAAGCTTTCTTT.

V is TRBV5-4 and J is TRBJ2-7; 7 bases are a match to TRBD2. Germline CDR1 reads SGHNT; CDR2 reads YYREEE (reference sequence). Losses at the gene ends were 4 bases for V and 5 bases for J; bases not matched to a gene: 12. CDR3 size: 15 residues. This CDR3 reads CASSLGSGLADEQYF. The CDR3 DNA reads TGTGCCAGCAGCCTGGGTTCGGGGCTAGCGGACGAGCAGTACTTC.

This sequence joins TRBV2 and TRBJ1-1; 8 bases map to TRBD1. The V gene's germline CDR1 is SNHLY and CDR2 FYNNEI. J was trimmed by 1 base and V by 6 bases; bases with no gene match: 10. The CDR3 runs to 16 residues. CDR3 sequence (DNA): TGTGCCAGCAGGGAACAATCCGGGACAGGGAACACTGAAGCTTTCTTT. It specifies CASREQSGTGNTEAFF.

This chain connects TRBV28 to TRBJ1-2, with 7 bases fitting TRBD1. The CDR3 has 13 amino acids. Germline CDR1 and CDR2: MDHEN and SYDVKM. The ends lost 8 bases at V and 2 bases at J; junction bases unmatched: 5. The CDR3 region has the DNA TGTGCCAGCCTAGGACAGGTGAACTATGGCTACACCTTC. It is translated as CASLGQVNYGYTF.

The rearrangement uses TRBV19 and TRBJ2-2; 8 bases match TRBD1. Germline CDR1 LNHDA, CDR2 SQIVND (reference sequence). With V trimmed by 8 bases and J by 5 bases, 13 bases remained unmatched. CDR3 length: 16 residues. The CDR3 spells CASSHRTGSRTGELFF. The CDR3, as DNA: TGTGCCAGTTCCCATAGGACAGGGTCCAGGACCGGGGAGCTGTTTTTT.

This CDR3 is CASTNSRAGGYTF. Here the CDR3 DNA reads TGTGCCAGCACCAACTCCAGGGCCGGAGGCTACACCTTC. This rearrangement joins TRBV9 to TRBJ1-2; maybe TRBD1 (5 bases). Germline CDR1 is SGDLS and CDR2 is YYNGEE. The CDR3 is made up of 13 amino acids. The V gene lost 6 bases and the J gene lost 8 bases, with 17 bases spanning the gap.

The chain recombines TRBV4-2 with TRBJ2-7; tentative D call: TRBD2 (5 bases). V was trimmed by 3 bases and J by 0 bases, leaving 9 bases between them. This CDR3 has 14 amino acids. Germline CDR1 and CDR2: LGHNA and YNFKEQ. In DNA, the CDR3 is TGTGCCAGCAGCCAGTCGGGGAACTCCTACGAGCAGTACTTC. Translated: CASSQSGNSYEQYF.

The chain links TRBV25-1 to TRBJ1-6; D gene uncertain. The V gene's germline CDR1 is MGHDK and CDR2 SYGVNS. CDR3 length: 17 residues. Deletions cut 4 bases from V and 10 bases from J, with 23 bases between. The DNA of the CDR3 is TGTGCCAGCAGTGGAGAATTTGGAGGACCTTCGAGCTCACCCCTCCACTTT. Translating gives CASSGEFGGPSSSPLHF.

This chain uses TRBV2 with TRBJ2-5; 11 bases match TRBD1. The CDR3 contains 15 residues. CDR1 is SNHLY, CDR2 FYNNEI, per germline. V gave up 9 bases and J gave up 5 bases; unmatched junction bases: 11. Here the CDR3 reads CASAGTGGTRETQYF. In DNA, the CDR3 is TGTGCCAGTGCCGGGACAGGGGGGACCAGGGAGACCCAGTACTTC.

The chain employs TRBV5-1 and TRBJ1-1; D gene uncertain. The CDR3 is made up of 15 amino acids. In germline, CDR1 is SGHRS, CDR2 YFSETQ. Trimming stripped 1 base from V and 1 base from J, with 11 bases between. For the CDR3, the DNA is TGCGCCAGCAGCTTGCAGGCCCCCGGGAACACTGAAGCTTTCTTT. This sequence encodes CASSLQAPGNTEAFF.

J is TRBJ2-7 and V is TRBV27; D ambiguous. Trimming cost V 1 base and J 2 bases, with 12 bases left between them. The CDR3 spans 15 residues. Germline V gene lookup returns CDR1 MNHEY and CDR2 SMNVEV (reference sequence). CDR3 sequence: CASSLWPSQAYEQYF. The CDR3 DNA reads TGTGCCAGCAGTTTATGGCCCAGTCAGGCCTACGAGCAGTACTTC.